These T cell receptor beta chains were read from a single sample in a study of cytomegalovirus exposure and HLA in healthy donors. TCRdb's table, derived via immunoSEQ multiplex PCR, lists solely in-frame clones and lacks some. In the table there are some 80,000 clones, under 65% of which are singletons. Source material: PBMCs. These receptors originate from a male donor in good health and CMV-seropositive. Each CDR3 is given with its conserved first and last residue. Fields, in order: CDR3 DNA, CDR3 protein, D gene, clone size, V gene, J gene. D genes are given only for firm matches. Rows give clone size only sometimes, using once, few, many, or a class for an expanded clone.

TGTGCCAGCAGTTACTCGGCCGGGGGCTCCTACAATGAGCAGTTCTTC	CASSYSAGGSYNEQFF	NA	NA	TRBV6-5	TRBJ2-1
TGTGCCAGCAGCTTGGCGACCCTAGCGGGAGAGGGAGAGACCCAGTACTTC	CASSLATLAGEGETQYF	TRBD2	NA	TRBV5-8	TRBJ2-5
TGTACCAGCAGCGGGGAGACCGGGGGGGCGTGGGAGACCCAGTACTTC	CTSSGETGGAWETQYF	TRBD2	NA	TRBV28	TRBJ2-5
TGCGCCAGCAGCTTAACAGGGACGGGGGGAGCGGACACTGAAGCTTTCTTT	CASSLTGTGGADTEAFF	NA	few	TRBV5-1	TRBJ1-1
TGCGCCAGCAGCCCAACAGGGTCAGGCACTGAAGCTTTCTTT	CASSPTGSGTEAFF	NA	NA	TRBV5-1	TRBJ1-1
TGTGCCATCAATTCTAGCGGGAGGCCTAGCACAGATACGCAGTATTTT	CAINSSGRPSTDTQYF	TRBD2	NA	TRBV28	TRBJ2-3
TGTGCCAGCAGCTCGGCGGGCGGCAGCAATCAGCCCCAGCATTTT	CASSSAGGSNQPQHF	NA	NA	TRBV5-6	TRBJ1-5
TGTGCCTGGGCCGGGAGGGGGGTGTTCACCGGGGAGCTGTTTTTT	CAWAGRGVFTGELFF	TRBD2	NA	TRBV30	TRBJ2-2
TGTGCCAGCAGCGTAGAAGGGAGCGGAGACGAGCAGTACTTC	CASSVEGSGDEQYF	NA	NA	TRBV9	TRBJ2-7
TGTGCCACAAACCCCTTCGCTAGGGGCGGTAATTCACCCCTCCACTTT	CATNPFARGGNSPLHF	NA	few	TRBV19	TRBJ1-6
TGTGCCAGCAGTTTATGGGTGGGCCAGGGCAATCAGCCCCAGCATTTT	CASSLWVGQGNQPQHF	NA	NA	TRBV28	TRBJ1-5
TGTGCCAGCTCACCACCACTCAGGGTCAAATACGAGCAGTACTTC	CASSPPLRVKYEQYF	NA	NA	TRBV18	TRBJ2-7
TGTGCCAGCAGTCCACAGGTTTACTATGGCTACACCTTC	CASSPQVYYGYTF	NA	NA	TRBV28	TRBJ1-2
TGTGCCAGCAGCACGGGGACAGGGGGACCCGGGGAGCTGTTTTTT	CASSTGTGGPGELFF	TRBD1	NA	TRBV7-9	TRBJ2-2
TGTGCCAGCAGTGGCAGACAGGGTAATACCGGGGAGCTGTTTTTT	CASSGRQGNTGELFF	TRBD1	NA	TRBV2	TRBJ2-2
TGTGCCACCGCACTTACTGAAGCTTTCTTT	CATALTEAFF	NA	NA	TRBV28	TRBJ1-1
TGTGCCAGCTCAACCCGGGTGAACACTGAAGCTTTCTTT	CASSTRVNTEAFF	NA	NA	TRBV18	TRBJ1-1
TGTGCCAGCAGTGAGTGGCAGCAGGCCAATCAGCCCCAGCATTTT	CASSEWQQANQPQHF	NA	few	TRBV2	TRBJ1-5
TGTGCCAGCAGCCGCGCTTCCACCCGGGGGGGCCAAGAGACCCAGTACTTC	CASSRASTRGGQETQYF	TRBD2	few	TRBV7-2	TRBJ2-5
TGTGCCATCAGTGCCCCGGGACAGTATACCGGGGAGCTGTTTTTT	CAISAPGQYTGELFF	TRBD1	once	TRBV10-3	TRBJ2-2
TGTGCCAGCAGTTTTGGAGCAACTAATGAAAAACTGTTTTTT	CASSFGATNEKLFF	NA	NA	TRBV28	TRBJ1-4
TGTGCCTGGAGTGCACTAGCGGGAGGGGGGACCGGGGAGCTGTTTTTT	CAWSALAGGGTGELFF	TRBD2	NA	TRBV30	TRBJ2-2
TGTGCCAGCAGAACTACGGCCGGGGAGCTGTTTTTT	CASRTTAGELFF	NA	few	TRBV6-5	TRBJ2-2
TGTGCCAGCAGCTTAGACGGAATTAGCGGCTACACCTTC	CASSLDGISGYTF	NA	NA	TRBV7-8	TRBJ1-2
TGTGCCAGCAGCTTAGCGCTCCTAGCGGGGCACCAAGAGACCCAGTACTTC	CASSLALLAGHQETQYF	TRBD2	few	TRBV7-2	TRBJ2-5
TGTGCCTGGAGAACTGACAGGCCCGAAGCTTTCTTT	CAWRTDRPEAFF	NA	NA	TRBV30	TRBJ1-1
TGTGCCAGCAGTTACTCTGAGTTCAGGGGTCCACCCCTCCACTTT	CASSYSEFRGPPLHF	NA	many	TRBV6-6	TRBJ1-6
TGTGCCAGCAGTGACAGGGTCCCTGGGTACGAGCAGTACTTC	CASSDRVPGYEQYF	NA	NA	TRBV2	TRBJ2-7
TGTGCCTGGAAAGGGGAGGGGAGCAATCAGCCCCAGCATTTT	CAWKGEGSNQPQHF	NA	NA	TRBV30	TRBJ1-5
TGTGCCAGCAGTAACGGACAGGACTACGAGCAGTACTTC	CASSNGQDYEQYF	TRBD1	few	TRBV2	TRBJ2-7
TGTGCCAGCTCACCGCTTGACAGGGGGGGTCAGCCCCAGCATTTT	CASSPLDRGGQPQHF	TRBD1	NA	TRBV18	TRBJ1-5
TGCAGTGCCCCTGGCGGCAATGAGCAGTTCTTC	CSAPGGNEQFF	NA	NA	TRBV20-1	TRBJ2-1
TGCAGTCTCTACGCTTACTATGGCTACACCTTC	CSLYAYYGYTF	NA	NA	TRBV20-1	TRBJ1-2
TGTGCCAGCAGTGGGGTACGAGGACAGCCGCCCGAGCAGTACTTC	CASSGVRGQPPEQYF	NA	NA	TRBV28	TRBJ2-7
TGCAGCCCCGGGTTAGCCCCCTACGAGCAGTACTTC	CSPGLAPYEQYF	NA	NA	TRBV29-1	TRBJ2-7
TGTGCCAGCAGTTTAAGACGTCTGCAGGGCGCGAACACTGAAGCTTTCTTT	CASSLRRLQGANTEAFF	NA	NA	TRBV28	TRBJ1-1
TGTGCCTGGAGTTCCCCGGGACAGGGGAAGTGGGACGGGGAGCTGTTTTTT	CAWSSPGQGKWDGELFF	TRBD1	NA	TRBV30	TRBJ2-2
TGTGCCAGCAGCCCTTCCTACGAGCAGTACTTC	CASSPSYEQYF	NA	NA	TRBV11-2	TRBJ2-7
TGTGCCAGCACTACCGGGACTAGCGGTGAGCAGTTCTTC	CASTTGTSGEQFF	TRBD2	once	TRBV19	TRBJ2-1
TGCGCCAGCAGCTCGAGAGCGGACCAAGAGACCCAGTACTTC	CASSSRADQETQYF	NA	NA	TRBV5-1	TRBJ2-5
TGTGCCAGCAGCTTGTACCATAGGAGGACAGATACGCAGTATTTT	CASSLYHRRTDTQYF	NA	NA	TRBV5-6	TRBJ2-3
TGTGCCAGCGGACGGCTGGGGCATCAGCCCCAGCATTTT	CASGRLGHQPQHF	NA	few	TRBV6-1	TRBJ1-5
TGTGCCACCACTGAACAGGGGCGGGGAGAGACCCAGTACTTC	CATTEQGRGETQYF	NA	NA	TRBV15	TRBJ2-5
TGCGCCAGCAGTCGGATGGGACAGGGCCCGAACAATGAGCAGTTCTTC	CASSRMGQGPNNEQFF	TRBD1	NA	TRBV23-1	TRBJ2-1
TGTGCCAGCAGCTTAGAGACAGTTAATTCACCCCTCCACTTT	CASSLETVNSPLHF	NA	NA	TRBV7-8	TRBJ1-6
TGCGCCAGCAGCTTGGGACAGTCAAACACCGGGGAGCTGTTTTTT	CASSLGQSNTGELFF	NA	NA	TRBV5-1	TRBJ2-2